These 26 T cell receptor beta chains were sequenced from one sample in a study of T cell repertoires in ileal Crohn's disease. Time point given: neoterminal ileum biopsy at postoperative endoscopy, about 6 months after surgery. Using immunoSEQ multiplex PCR, the repertoire was profiled, and TCRdb retains in-frame clones only, with some absent. The sample yields roughly 60,000 clones, 85% to 90% seen once. Material: ileal tissue. The source of these receptors is an adult with Crohn's disease.

The rearrangement joins TRBV5-8 to TRBJ1-1; D is unclear. V was pared by 4 bases and J by 10 bases, with 5 bases between. Germline assignment: CDR1 SGHTS and CDR2 YDEGEE. The CDR3 loop spans 9 amino acids. CDR3 DNA sequence: TGTGCCAGCAGCCCCCGAGCTTTCTTT. Translating it yields CASSPRAFF. The full variable domain, rest sourced from reference TRBV5-8 and TRBJ1-1, is EAGVTQSPTHLIKTRGQQATLRCSPISGHTSVYWYQQALGLGLQFLLWYDEGEERNRGNFPPRFSGRQFPNYSSELNVNALELEDSALYLCASSPRAFFGQGTRLTVV.

The V call is TRBV28, the J call TRBJ1-1; tentative D call: TRBD1 (5 bases). The CDR3 has 16 amino acids. Deletions cut 4 bases from V and 5 bases from J, with 20 bases between. The germline gives CDR1 MDHEN, CDR2 SYDVKM. In DNA, the CDR3 is TGTGCCAGCAGTTCTCCCCGGGGGACTCTATTAACTGAAGCTTTCTTT. It encodes CASSSPRGTLLTEAFF.

The chain joins TRBV9 to TRBJ2-3, with TRBD1 matching over 11 bases. V gave up 4 bases and J gave up 4 bases; unmatched junction bases: 5. The CDR3 extends over 15 amino acids. Germline assignment: CDR1 SGDLS and CDR2 YYNGEE. This CDR3 reads CASSWTGGMADTQYF. CDR3 in DNA: TGTGCCAGCAGCTGGACAGGGGGCATGGCAGATACGCAGTATTTT.

This clone was found once. The CDR3 spells CASSPPGGLWNEQFF. The CDR3 DNA sequence: TGTGCCAGCTCACCTCCGGGGGGCCTGTGGAATGAGCAGTTCTTC. The gene calls are TRBV18 and TRBJ2-1, with D tentatively TRBD2 (7 bases). The CDR3 extends over 15 amino acids. Germline CDR1 KGHSH, CDR2 LQKENI. V lost 3 bases, J lost 7 bases, and 16 bases lay in between.

This chain joins TRBV28 and TRBJ1-5, with a possible D match to TRBD1 (5 bases). CDR3 length equals 14 residues. Per the germline V gene, CDR1 is MDHEN and CDR2 is SYDVKM. V lost 5 bases and J 2 bases, leaving 10 bases between the germline ends. In nucleotides, the CDR3 is TGTGCCAGCAGTGCAGGGTTAGGCAATCAGCCCCAGCATTTT. Translation gives CASSAGLGNQPQHF.

This clone was seen a handful of times. The chain uses TRBV5-1 and TRBJ1-6; maybe TRBD1 (6 bases). Between the trimmed V and J ends, which lost 3 bases and 7 bases, there was a span of 14 bases. There are 15 residues in the CDR3. Germline V lookup: CDR1 SGHRS, CDR2 YFSETQ. The CDR3, as DNA: TGCGCCAGCAGCTGGGACACGATCGGGAATTCACCCCTCCACTTT. This gives the protein CASSWDTIGNSPLHF.

The chain combines TRBV19 with TRBJ1-3; 7 bases are shared with TRBD1. Germline V gene sequence: CDR1 LNHDA, CDR2 SQIVND (reference sequence). This CDR3 contains 16 residues. J gave up 0 bases and V 7 bases, and 9 bases lay outside the gene matches. The CDR3 coding sequence is TGTGCCAGTACGCGCAGGGGGGTACACTCTGGAAACACCATATATTTT. Its protein product is CASTRRGVHSGNTIYF. The variable domain in full, with the rest retrieved from reference TRBV19 and TRBJ1-3, is DGGITQSPKYLFRKEGQNVTLSCEQNLNHDAMYWYRQDPGQGLRLIYYSQIVNDFQKGDIAEGYSVSREKKESFPLTVTSAQKNPTAFYLCASTRRGVHSGNTIYFGEGSWLTVV.

DNA of the CDR3: TGTGCCAGCAGTTTCTGGGACAGGGGGATGCAGACCCAGTACTTC. As protein: CASSFWDRGMQTQYF. The V and J genes are TRBV27 and TRBJ2-5, with 11 bases aligning to TRBD1. This CDR3 spans 15 amino acids. V lost 3 bases to trimming and J lost 6 bases; unmatched junction nucleotides: 6. Germline V lookup: CDR1 MNHEY, CDR2 SMNVEV (reference sequence).

In this sample, this clone turned up once. The V and J genes are TRBV5-3 and TRBJ1-5, with D perhaps TRBD1 (5 bases). TRBV5-3 falls under the ORF class, with uncertain function. The CDR3 extends over 13 amino acids. The V end was cut by 6 bases, the J end by 3 bases, with 10 bases between. The CDR3 sequence: CARIWGHNQPQHF. CDR3 coding DNA: TGTGCCAGAATCTGGGGCCACAATCAGCCCCAGCATTTT.

The rearrangement uses TRBV4-3 and TRBJ1-2; the match to TRBD1 covers 8 bases. Germline trimming cut 4 bases from V and 8 bases from J; bases unmatched to any gene: 12. Germline V gene sequence: CDR1 LGHNA, CDR2 YSLEER. The length of the CDR3 is 15 residues. This CDR3 is CASSLTGEGGGGYTF. Here the CDR3 DNA reads TGCGCCAGCAGCCTGACAGGGGAGGGTGGTGGGGGCTACACCTTC.

The chain joins TRBV5-6 to TRBJ1-2; D unclear. The V gene's germline CDR1 is SGHDT and CDR2 YYEEEE. V lost 4 bases and J lost 5, with 15 bases in between. CDR3 length: 14 amino acids. CDR3 DNA sequence: TGTGCCAGCAGCCCAAACCGCCCACAATATGGCTACACCTTC. It codes for CASSPNRPQYGYTF.

This clone was recorded a few times. The chain employs TRBV6-5 and TRBJ1-5; D is unclear. Trimming took off 6 bases at V and 0 bases at J, with 6 bases between the two ends. Germline CDR1 is MNHEY and CDR2 is SVGAGI. The CDR3 runs 13 residues. The CDR3 bases are TGTGCCAGCAGACTAAATAGCAATCAGCCCCAGCATTTT. Its translation: CASRLNSNQPQHF.

V is TRBV7-6 and J is TRBJ1-5; 7 positions match TRBD1. J lost 7 bases, V lost 5 bases, and 11 bases had no gene match. The CDR3 contains 15 residues. The germline V gene encodes CDR1 SGHVS and CDR2 FNYEAQ. The CDR3 nucleotides are TGTGCCAGCAGCCGCGGGACAGAACCTTCCCAGCCCCAGCATTTT. This translates into CASSRGTEPSQPQHF.

V usage is TRBV6-5 and J usage is TRBJ2-4; D might be TRBD1 (6 bases). V was clipped by 6 bases and J by 7 bases, with 13 bases between them. CDR1 MNHEY and CDR2 SVGAGI come from the germline V gene. This CDR3 has 13 residues. The CDR3 loop reads CASRNTGMNIQYF. CDR3 in DNA: TGTGCCAGCAGGAATACAGGGATGAACATTCAGTACTTC.

The chain joins TRBV19 to TRBJ1-2; tentative D call: TRBD1 (6 bases). The germline gives CDR1 LNHDA, CDR2 SQIVND (reference sequence). Trimming removed 10 bases at V and 2 bases at J, with 11 bases between. This CDR3 has 12 residues. In DNA form, the CDR3 reads TGTGCCACCCACGACAGGAACTATGGCTACACCTTC. It codes for CATHDRNYGYTF.

Points on this clone: Additional DNA sequences in this sample encode the identical CDR3. The J gene is TRBJ1-6, the V gene TRBV14; D remains unclear. The V gene's germline CDR1 is SGHDN and CDR2 FVKESK. V was trimmed by 0 bases and J by 4 bases, leaving 4 bases between them. The CDR3 has 14 residues. Written as DNA, the CDR3 is TGTGCCAGCAGCCAAGAAACTTATAATTCACCCCTCCACTTT. Encoded protein: CASSQETYNSPLHF.

The V gene is TRBV5-4, the J gene TRBJ2-7, with 7 bases fitting TRBD1. The CDR3 has 13 amino acids. Germline CDR1 SGHNT, CDR2 YYREEE (reference sequence). V lost 4 bases, J lost 6 bases, and 7 bases stayed unmatched. CDR3 DNA: TGTGCCAGCAGCATAGACAGGGCGGGCGAGCAGTACTTC. Translation gives CASSIDRAGEQYF.

The rearrangement joins TRBV18 to TRBJ2-5; D remains unclear. The V end was cut by 0 bases, the J end by 5 bases, with 10 bases between. The CDR3 has 14 residues. The germline V gene encodes CDR1 KGHSH and CDR2 LQKENI. Here the CDR3 DNA reads TGTGCCAGCTCACCACCGTACTCCAGGGAGACCCAGTACTTC. Its translation: CASSPPYSRETQYF.

The chain is built from TRBV6-5 and TRBJ1-6, with 7 bases matching TRBD1. Germline trimming cut 9 bases from V and 8 bases from J; bases unmatched to any gene: 7. Germline V gives CDR1 MNHEY, CDR2 SVGAGI. This CDR3 region has 13 residues. The CDR3 reads CASFDRADSPLHF. In DNA form, the CDR3 reads TGTGCCAGTTTTGACAGGGCGGATTCACCCCTCCACTTT.

This rearrangement joins TRBV10-1 to TRBJ1-4, with unresolved D. This CDR3 is built from 16 residues. Germline assignment: CDR1 WNHNN and CDR2 SYGVQD (reference sequence). The CDR3 nucleotides read TGCGCTTTAACCTCTCAGAAACATGCAACTAATGAAAAACTGTTTTTT. Its protein product is CALTSQKHATNEKLFF.

The chain couples TRBV5-1 to TRBJ1-1; TRBD1 agrees at 9 bases. J was trimmed by 1 base and V by 1 base; bases with no gene match: 14. Germline CDR1 SGHRS, CDR2 YFSETQ. The CDR3 is 19 residues long. CDR3 coding DNA: TGCGCCAGCAGCTTGTTTCTATCGGTTCCGGGACAGGGGAACACTGAAGCTTTCTTT. Its protein product is CASSLFLSVPGQGNTEAFF.

This clone was seen a handful of times. This chain uses TRBV6-1 with TRBJ1-1; D call uncertain. Trimming took 6 bases from V and 4 from J, leaving 15 bases between them. Germline V CDR1 and CDR2: MNHNS, SASEGT. The CDR3 covers 14 residues. The DNA for the CDR3 is TGTGCCAGCAGGGGGAGCGTGCCTAGCACTGAAGCTTTCTTT. Protein sequence: CASRGSVPSTEAFF.

V gene TRBV9 combines with J gene TRBJ1-1; D remains ambiguous. Germline CDR1 is SGDLS and CDR2 is YYNGEE. CDR3 length: 14 amino acids. The V end was cut by 0 bases, the J end by 1 base, with 7 bases between. The CDR3 DNA reads TGTGCCAGCAGCGTAGCACAGAAGAACACTGAAGCTTTCTTT. Its translation is CASSVAQKNTEAFF.

The chain combines TRBV7-2 with TRBJ1-5; TRBD1 is a possible D gene (5 bases). The CDR3 length is 13 residues. Germline V CDR1 and CDR2: SGHTA, FQGNSA. V was clipped by 5 bases and J by 5 bases, with 10 bases between them. CDR3 bases: TGTGCCAGCAGCCTTCGGGGGGATCAGCCCCAGCATTTT. Translated, it gives CASSLRGDQPQHF.

The chain recombines TRBV19 with TRBJ1-1; 8 bases are shared with TRBD1. V lost 5 bases to trimming and J lost 2 bases; unmatched junction nucleotides: 13. The CDR3 length is 17 residues. Per germline, CDR1 LNHDA and CDR2 SQIVND (reference sequence). Here the CDR3 reads CASSLTVTGEINTEAFF. The CDR3 coding sequence is TGTGCCAGTAGTCTAACCGTGACAGGGGAAATAAACACTGAAGCTTTCTTT.

Here the CDR3 DNA reads TGTGCCAGCCGCCCTCCGGGTTCTAACTATGGCTACACCTTC. Encoded protein: CASRPPGSNYGYTF. This sequence joins TRBV7-8 and TRBJ1-2; no firm D call. V lost 8 bases and J lost 0, with 13 bases in between. The CDR3 totals 14 residues. Germline-derived CDR1 and CDR2 are SGHVS and FQNEAQ.